What follows describes a single TCR beta chain. Its antigen target is currently unknown. No base-level quality is on record; no much larger clone is a single base apart. The data were taken from a study of blood T cell repertoires in COVID-19 (dated by TCRdb to the early 2020s). Some background on the complete study: Samples from collaborators originated in the United States, Italy and Spain and spanned both the acute and convalescent phases of COVID-19. The prospective study material was composed of cDNA or gDNA derived from T cells, B-cell-depleted T cells, or PBMCs. Deeply sampled blood TCRbeta repertoires from subjects exposed to, actively infected with, or recovered from COVID-19 were included in the dataset. The repertoires were released in a freely available public database intended as a resource for research on the immune response to SARS-CoV-2. The samples were drawn from two sources: the first 160 participants of the ongoing ImmuneRACE study, and about 1,300 subjects contributed by 6 global collaborators. Sample metadata almost always included a de-identified subject ID, COVID-19 status, age in years and sex. Where available, HLA class I and class II types were taken from metadata supplied by the sample provider and were not determined by assay-based typing. What the study reported, not specific to this receptor: Clinical and demographic metadata were provided uncurated, with the amount varying by source and participant.

The CDR3 starts with the cysteine, ends with the phenylalanine, and has 15 residues. The entry retains the CDR3 DNA only, 45 bases that are in frame from base 1. V has 0 bases trimmed and J has 6 bases trimmed; junction bases matching no gene number 5. CDR1 and CDR2 were assigned from the germline V gene as MRHNA and SNTAGT. In the prospective study, participants were about 18 to 95 years old, resided in around 25 geographic areas of the United States, and were enrolled through a virtual design. Cohort assignment in the prospective study relied on participant-reported clinical history from a screening survey and a study questionnaire. Recovered participants in ImmuneRACE Cohort 3 were defined as having two consecutive negative NP/OP PCR tests, clearance from a healthcare professional, or resolution of symptoms. In the prospective study, whole blood, serum and a nasopharyngeal or oropharyngeal swab were collected from each participant by mobile phlebotomists. Additional blood draws and questionnaires over a 2-month period could optionally be provided by prospective study participants. Before DNA extraction, prospective study blood samples were shipped either frozen or at room temperature.

TCRbeta CDR3 regions were amplified from genomic DNA by means of the immunoSEQ Assay, a bias-controlled multiplex PCR. The study's processing was this. The number of nucleated cells in each sample was estimated by amplification of reference gene primers within the assay. To quantify the absolute abundance of each unique TCRbeta CDR3 rearrangement, sequence reads were collapsed and filtered. For each sample, productive Simpson clonality was calculated as the square root of Simpson's diversity index across productive rearrangements. TCRdb provides this immuneACCESS table in a form limited to in-frame rearrangements. Some clones are lacking; in checked studies, under half of them reflect an unresolved V gene, and why the rest are absent is not known. V and J calls and clone size are as listed in that table; D and trimming were resolved from the DNA. The sample includes around 450,000 clones, with about 90% observed a single time. Roughly 0.7% of the sample goes to the ten largest clones.

Rearrangement joined TRBV6-4 to TRBJ2-1, with 7 bases in between that match TRBD2. This sequence originates from a woman aged 18-29 years who had recovered from COVID-19. Sequenced input: PBMCs or T cells enriched from blood (not recorded which). The bases read TGTGCCAGCAGTGACTCGACCGGGGGGTCCAATGAGCAGTTCTTC. It translates as CASSDSTGGSNEQFF.